These 26 T cell receptor beta chains originate from one sample sequenced in a study of response to subunit inactivated influenza vaccine. TCRdb re-called the RT-PCR reads with MiXCR, one entry per CDR3 protein. In the table there are about 540,000 distinct CDR3 sequences, 20% to 25% of which are singletons. These sequences were also reported in another study, on T cells expressing NK-cell markers. In that study: UMI-tagged 5'RACE template switching yielded the TCR beta cDNA.

The specimen was CD4+ T cells sorted from PBMCs, collected less than 13 days after vaccination. Receptor source: a man aged 45-65 years who received an inactivated influenza vaccine.

This clonotype was observed a few times. This chain connects TRBV12-3 or TRBV12-4 to TRBJ2-7, with D perhaps given as TRBD1 or TRBD2 (5 bases each). Deletions cut 6 bases from V and 2 bases from J, with 11 bases between. The CDR3 contains 13 residues. CDR3 sequence (DNA): TGTGCCAGCAGGGGACGCCGGACCTACGAGCAGTACTTC. The encoded protein is CASRGRRTYEQYF.

This clonotype appeared many times. The rearrangement links TRBV7-6 to TRBJ2-2; 8 nucleotides agree with TRBD1. This CDR3 is built from 19 residues. V lost 4 bases to trimming and J lost 2 bases; unmatched junction nucleotides: 15. Per the germline V gene, CDR1 is SGHVS and CDR2 is FNYEAQ. The DNA of the CDR3 is TGTGCCAGCAGCTGGGACGCCGGGACAGGCGATAGAAACACCGGGGAGCTGTTTTTT. It codes for CASSWDAGTGDRNTGELFF.

This clonotype was seen a handful of times. The CDR3 sequence: CSARPGSLNTEAFF. The CDR3, as DNA: TGCAGTGCTAGACCAGGCAGCTTGAACACTGAAGCTTTCTTT. The chain combines TRBV20-1 with TRBJ1-1; no definite D call. Germline lookup yields CDR1 DFQATT and CDR2 SNEGSKA (reference sequence). The V end was cut by 2 bases, the J end by 0 bases, with 10 bases between. This CDR3 is built from 14 residues.

The chain recombines TRBV7-2 with TRBJ2-2; TRBD2 matches 7 bases. Trimming at V came to 5 bases and at J to 4 bases, leaving 10 bases not matched to a gene. Germline CDR1 SGHTA, CDR2 FQGNSA. This CDR3 is 16 amino acids long. Here the CDR3 reads CASSIQSGEGTGELFF. The CDR3 coding sequence is TGTGCCAGCAGCATCCAAAGCGGGGAGGGCACCGGGGAGCTGTTTTTT.

This clonotype was counted only a few times. The rearrangement uses TRBV4-2 and TRBJ2-2; TRBD1 matches 10 bases. V gave up 3 bases and J gave up 7 bases; unmatched junction bases: 5. From germline, CDR1 is LGHNA and CDR2 YNFKEQ. This CDR3 has 15 residues. The CDR3 loop reads CASSHLTGGGGELFF. The CDR3 bases are TGTGCCAGCAGCCACCTGACAGGGGGCGGCGGGGAGCTGTTTTTT.

This clonotype has more than one count but fewer than ten. The rearrangement links TRBV4-3 to TRBJ2-2, with 7 bases lining up with TRBD2. This CDR3 region has 17 residues. Looked up from germline, CDR1 is LGHNA and CDR2 is YSLEER. Losses at the gene ends were 7 bases for V and 4 bases for J; bases not matched to a gene: 15. CDR3 amino acids: CASIPRELADVTGELFF. As DNA, the CDR3 is TGCGCCAGCATCCCAAGGGAGCTAGCGGATGTCACCGGGGAGCTGTTTTTT.

This clonotype was seen ten or more times. The chain is built from TRBV4-1 and TRBJ1-4; D might be TRBD1 (5 bases). Germline-derived CDR1 and CDR2 are MGHRA and YSYEKL. V shed 1 base and J shed 0 bases, with 12 bases lying between them. The CDR3 spans 17 residues. The CDR3 nucleotides are TGCGCCAGCAGCCAAGGTCTGATAGGGGCAACTAATGAAAAACTGTTTTTT. This codes for CASSQGLIGATNEKLFF.

This clonotype was seen a handful of times. This chain uses TRBV2 with TRBJ2-2; no reliable D call. Per the germline V gene, CDR1 is SNHLY and CDR2 is FYNNEI. This CDR3 region has 14 residues. Trimming pared 2 bases from V and 6 bases from J, leaving 10 bases between. The CDR3 sequence: CASSEYVPAGELFF. The CDR3 bases are TGTGCCAGCAGTGAATACGTCCCCGCCGGGGAGCTGTTTTTT.

The chain is built from TRBV12-3 or TRBV12-4 and TRBJ2-1, with 7 bases fitting TRBD1. The CDR3 covers 15 residues. Germline trimming cut 6 bases from V and 13 bases from J; bases unmatched to any gene: 18. For the CDR3, the DNA is TGTGCCAGCAGGCAAACCCGACAGGGCCTCTCCACCCAGTTCTTC. The encoded protein is CASRQTRQGLSTQFF.

The chain has TRBV6-1 and TRBJ1-5; 7 bases match TRBD1. The germline V gene encodes CDR1 MNHNS and CDR2 SASEGT. This CDR3 region has 12 residues. Unmatched junction bases numbered 10, after V lost 11 bases and J lost 9 bases. The CDR3 loop is CALGPSGGPQHF. In DNA form, the CDR3 reads TGTGCCCTGGGCCCCTCAGGGGGGCCCCAGCATTTT.

CDR3: CASSLGDTGRPQHF. CDR3 DNA: TGTGCCAGCAGTTTGGGGGACACTGGGAGGCCCCAGCATTTT. The chain couples TRBV12-3 or TRBV12-4 to TRBJ1-5, with a possible D match to TRBD1 (6 bases). Trimming removed 3 bases from V and 9 bases from J, with 15 bases in between. The CDR3 runs 14 residues.

The chain joins TRBV7-2 to TRBJ2-1, with TRBD2 matching 10 bases. Germline-derived CDR1 and CDR2 are SGHTA and FQGNSA. V was pared by 5 bases and J by 11 bases, with 9 bases of the junction left unmatched. The CDR3 is 14 amino acids. CDR3 sequence: CASSHSGGRYKQFF. In DNA, the CDR3 is TGTGCCAGCAGCCATAGCGGGGGGCGTTATAAGCAGTTCTTC.

The genes are TRBV5-8 and TRBJ2-7; 8 positions match TRBD2. CDR1 SGHTS and CDR2 YDEGEE come from the germline V gene. Trimming took 3 bases from V and 4 from J; bases not matched to a gene: 12. This CDR3 comprises 16 residues. Here the CDR3 reads CASSSTNLAGLYEQYF. The CDR3 nucleotides are TGTGCCAGCAGCTCTACTAATTTAGCGGGGCTGTACGAGCAGTACTTC.

This clonotype was seen only a few times. The genes are TRBV28 and TRBJ2-6; no firm D call. Germline V gene data show CDR1 as MDHEN and CDR2 as SYDVKM. The CDR3 totals 15 residues. Trimming shortened V by 3 bases and J by 0 bases, and 6 bases separated the two germline ends. The CDR3 coding sequence is TGTGCCAGCAGTTTTCACTTCTCTGGGGCCAACGTCCTGACTTTC. This codes for CASSFHFSGANVLTF.

The chain employs TRBV18 and TRBJ2-3, with D perhaps being TRBD1 or TRBD2 (5 bases each). The CDR3 runs 15 residues. V gave up 3 bases and J gave up 0 bases, with 10 bases separating them. The germline V gene encodes CDR1 KGHSH and CDR2 LQKENI. Here the CDR3 reads CASSPEGHSTDTQYF. The CDR3 DNA follows: TGTGCCAGCTCACCCGAGGGGCATAGCACAGATACGCAGTATTTT.

This clonotype was detected only a few times. The chain employs TRBV6-1 and TRBJ2-3, with 8 bases matching TRBD2. The CDR3 totals 15 residues. The germline CDR1 and CDR2 sequences are MNHNS and SASEGT. J gave up 0 bases and V 5 bases, and 4 bases lay outside the gene matches. Here the CDR3 reads CASSKLAASTDTQYF. The CDR3 DNA reads TGTGCCAGCAGTAAACTAGCGGCTAGCACAGATACGCAGTATTTT.

The rearrangement joins TRBV13 to TRBJ1-4; D remains ambiguous. V was cut by 6 bases and J by 4 bases, with 6 bases left in between. The CDR3 covers 12 residues. CDR1 PRHDT and CDR2 FYEKMQ come from the germline V gene (reference sequence). The CDR3: CASRVVNEKLFF. Written as DNA, the CDR3 is TGTGCCAGCAGGGTCGTTAATGAAAAACTGTTTTTT. The whole variable domain, filled in from reference TRBV13 and TRBJ1-4, reads AAGVIQSPRHLIKEKRETATLKCYPIPRHDTVYWYQQGPGQDPQFLISFYEKMQSDKGSIPDRFSAQQFSDYHSELNMSSLELGDSALYFCASRVVNEKLFFGSGTQLSVL.

The chain links TRBV9 to TRBJ2-7; D ambiguous. V dropped 0 bases and J dropped 3 bases, with 10 bases sitting between them. The CDR3 extends over 14 amino acids. CDR1 SGDLS and CDR2 YYNGEE come from the germline V gene. The CDR3 sequence: CASSVGQELYEQYF. As DNA, the CDR3 is TGTGCCAGCAGCGTAGGCCAGGAACTCTACGAGCAGTACTTC.

This chain joins TRBV3-1 and TRBJ2-1; unclear D gene. CDR1 and CDR2 from the germline V gene are LGHDT and YNNKEL (reference sequence). The CDR3 is made up of 11 amino acids. V was trimmed by 2 bases and J by 10 bases, leaving 6 bases between them. The DNA of the CDR3 is TGTGCCAGCAGCCAACAAGGGGAGCAGTTCTTC. This encodes CASSQQGEQFF.

The V and J genes are TRBV7-2 and TRBJ1-1; perhaps TRBD1 as D (6 bases). Germline-derived CDR1 and CDR2 are SGHTA and FQGNSA. V gave up 4 bases and J gave up 3 bases, with 12 bases separating them. The CDR3 spans 14 residues. The chain's CDR3 is CASSSSGGDTEAFF. The CDR3 DNA follows: TGTGCCAGCAGCTCTAGCGGGGGCGACACTGAAGCTTTCTTT.

This chain joins TRBV29-1 and TRBJ1-3, with D perhaps TRBD1 (5 bases). V lost 4 bases and J lost 4, with 11 bases in between. Per germline, CDR1 SQVTM and CDR2 ANQGSEA. The CDR3 runs to 13 residues. The CDR3, as DNA: TGCAGCGTTGGGGGGTCATTCGGAAACACCATATATTTT. Its translation is CSVGGSFGNTIYF.

This clonotype occurred a few times. This rearrangement joins TRBV5-1 to TRBJ2-1, with D possibly matching TRBD1 (6 bases). The V and J ends lost 1 base and 6 bases respectively, with 14 bases between them. CDR3 length: 15 amino acids. The germline gives CDR1 SGHRS, CDR2 YFSETQ. The CDR3 reads CASSLSGAGFNEQFF. The CDR3 DNA follows: TGCGCCAGCAGCTTGTCAGGGGCTGGGTTCAATGAGCAGTTCTTC.

The chain combines TRBV24-1 with TRBJ2-5; possible D gene TRBD2, 6 bases. Germline assignment: CDR1 KGHDR and CDR2 SFDVKD. Trimming pared 3 bases from V and 7 bases from J, leaving 14 bases between. The CDR3 extends over 14 amino acids. CDR3 sequence reads: CATSDEGLHGTQYF. The DNA of the CDR3 is TGTGCCACCAGTGATGAGGGACTCCACGGGACCCAGTACTTC.

The sample holds many counts of this clonotype. The chain has TRBV3-1 and TRBJ1-1, with D perhaps matching TRBD1 (5 bases). Trimming stripped 4 bases from V and 4 bases from J, with 16 bases between. The CDR3 runs to 15 residues. Germline values: CDR1 LGHDT, CDR2 YNNKEL (reference sequence). The CDR3 region has the DNA TGTGCCAGCAGCCCGCGGGCAGGGATCGGCACTGAAGCTTTCTTT. This encodes CASSPRAGIGTEAFF.

This chain joins TRBV11-1 and TRBJ2-3, with 11 bases lining up with TRBD1. Germline CDR1 reads SGHAT; CDR2 reads FQDESV (reference sequence). The CDR3 runs to 18 residues. V shed 6 bases and J 6 bases; nucleotides not matched to a gene: 17. In DNA, the CDR3 is TGTGCCAGCAGATCTAGACTTTGGGGACAGGGGGAAGCCGATACGCAGTATTTT. Encoded protein: CASRSRLWGQGEADTQYF.

V gene TRBV6-2 or TRBV6-3 combines with J gene TRBJ2-1; 9 nucleotides align to TRBD2. V gave up 5 bases and J gave up 8 bases; unmatched junction bases: 22. The CDR3 is 19 amino acids. The V gene's germline CDR1 is MNHEY and CDR2 SVGEGT. CDR3 sequence (DNA): TGTGCCAGCAGTACGCGGCGGCGGGGGGGCCCGGTTATCGGGGATGAGCAGTTCTTC. It is translated as CASSTRRRGGPVIGDEQFF.